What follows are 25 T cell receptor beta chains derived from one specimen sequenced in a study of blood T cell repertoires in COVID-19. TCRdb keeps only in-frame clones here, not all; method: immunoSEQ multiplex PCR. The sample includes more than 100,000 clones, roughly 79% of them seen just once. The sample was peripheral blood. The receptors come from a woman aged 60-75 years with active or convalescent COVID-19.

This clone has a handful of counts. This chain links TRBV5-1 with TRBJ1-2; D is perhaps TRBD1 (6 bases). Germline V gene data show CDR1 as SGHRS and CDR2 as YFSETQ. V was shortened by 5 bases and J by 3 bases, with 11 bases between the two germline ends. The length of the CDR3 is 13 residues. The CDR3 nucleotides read TGCGCCAGCAGACAGGGTGATGACTATGGCTACACCTTC. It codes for CASRQGDDYGYTF.

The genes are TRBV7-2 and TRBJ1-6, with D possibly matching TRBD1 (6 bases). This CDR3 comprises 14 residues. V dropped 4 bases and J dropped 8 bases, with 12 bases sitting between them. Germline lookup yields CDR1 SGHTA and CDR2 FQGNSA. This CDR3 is CASSSLRGDSPLHF. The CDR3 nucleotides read TGTGCCAGCAGCTCACTCAGGGGTGATTCACCCCTCCACTTT.

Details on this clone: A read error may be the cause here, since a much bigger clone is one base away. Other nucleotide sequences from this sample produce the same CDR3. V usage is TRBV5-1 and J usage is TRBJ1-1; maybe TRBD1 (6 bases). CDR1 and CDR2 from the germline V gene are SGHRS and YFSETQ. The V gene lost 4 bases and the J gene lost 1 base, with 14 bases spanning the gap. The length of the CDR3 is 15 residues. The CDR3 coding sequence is TGCGCCAGCAGCCCCCGGGAAGGGGGGAACACTGAAGCTTTCTTT. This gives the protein CASSPREGGNTEAFF.

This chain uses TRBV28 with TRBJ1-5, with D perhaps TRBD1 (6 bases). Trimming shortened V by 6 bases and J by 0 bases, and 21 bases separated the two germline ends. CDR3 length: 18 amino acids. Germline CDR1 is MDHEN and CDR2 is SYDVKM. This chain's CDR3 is CASRPSDDRLDSNQPQHF. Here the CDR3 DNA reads TGTGCCAGCAGGCCCTCCGATGACAGGTTAGATAGCAATCAGCCCCAGCATTTT. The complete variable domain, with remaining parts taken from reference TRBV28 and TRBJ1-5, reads DVKVTQSSRYLVKRTGEKVFLECVQDMDHENMFWYRQDPGLGLRLIYFSYDVKMKEKGDIPEGYSVSREKKERFSLILESASTNQTSMYLCASRPSDDRLDSNQPQHFGDGTRLSIL.

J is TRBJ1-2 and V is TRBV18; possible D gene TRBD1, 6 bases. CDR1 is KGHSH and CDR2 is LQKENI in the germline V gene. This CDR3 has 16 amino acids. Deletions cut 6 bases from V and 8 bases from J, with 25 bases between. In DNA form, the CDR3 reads TGTGCCAGCTCGCCCGACTTTCGACAGGCCCAGGGGGGCTACACCTTC. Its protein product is CASSPDFRQAQGGYTF.

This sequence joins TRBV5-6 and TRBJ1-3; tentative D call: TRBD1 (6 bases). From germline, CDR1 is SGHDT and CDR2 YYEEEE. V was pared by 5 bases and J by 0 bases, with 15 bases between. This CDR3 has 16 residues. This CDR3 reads CASSLQGPSSGNTIYF. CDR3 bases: TGTGCCAGCAGTTTACAGGGCCCAAGCTCTGGAAACACCATATATTTT.

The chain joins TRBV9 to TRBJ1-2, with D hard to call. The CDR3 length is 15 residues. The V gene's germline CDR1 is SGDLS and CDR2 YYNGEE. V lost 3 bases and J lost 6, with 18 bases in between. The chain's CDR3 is CASSEGGQFWDGYTF. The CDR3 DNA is TGTGCCAGCAGCGAGGGAGGGCAGTTCTGGGATGGCTACACCTTC. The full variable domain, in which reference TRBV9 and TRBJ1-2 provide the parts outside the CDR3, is DSGVTQTPKHLITATGQRVTLRCSPRSGDLSVYWYQQSLDQGLQFLIQYYNGEERAKGNILERFSAQQFPDLHSELNLSSLELGDSALYFCASSEGGQFWDGYTFGSGTRLTVV.

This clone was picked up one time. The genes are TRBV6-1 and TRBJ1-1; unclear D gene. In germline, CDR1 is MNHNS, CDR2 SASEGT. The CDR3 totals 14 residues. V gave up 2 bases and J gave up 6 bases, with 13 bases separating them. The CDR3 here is CASSEKGRSAEAFF. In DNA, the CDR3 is TGTGCCAGCAGTGAAAAAGGTAGGAGCGCTGAAGCTTTCTTT.

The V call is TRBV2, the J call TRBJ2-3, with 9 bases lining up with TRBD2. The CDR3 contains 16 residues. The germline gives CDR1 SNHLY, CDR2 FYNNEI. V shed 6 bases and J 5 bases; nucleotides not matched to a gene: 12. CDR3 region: CASSPIAGAGGDTQYF. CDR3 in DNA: TGTGCCAGCAGCCCGATAGCGGGGGCCGGGGGAGATACGCAGTATTTT.

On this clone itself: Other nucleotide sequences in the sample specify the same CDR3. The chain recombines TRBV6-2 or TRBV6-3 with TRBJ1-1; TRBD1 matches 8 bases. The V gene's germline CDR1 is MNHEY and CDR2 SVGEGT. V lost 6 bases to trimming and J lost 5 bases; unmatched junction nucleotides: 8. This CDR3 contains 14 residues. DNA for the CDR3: TGTGCCAGCAGCCCAGGACAGGGCTGGACTGAAGCTTTCTTT. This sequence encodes CASSPGQGWTEAFF.

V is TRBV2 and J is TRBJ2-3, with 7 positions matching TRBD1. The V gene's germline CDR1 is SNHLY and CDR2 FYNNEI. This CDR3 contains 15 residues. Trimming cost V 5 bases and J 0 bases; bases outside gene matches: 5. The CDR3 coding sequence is TGTGCCAGCAGTCCCGACAGGGTTAGCACAGATACGCAGTATTTT. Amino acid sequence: CASSPDRVSTDTQYF.

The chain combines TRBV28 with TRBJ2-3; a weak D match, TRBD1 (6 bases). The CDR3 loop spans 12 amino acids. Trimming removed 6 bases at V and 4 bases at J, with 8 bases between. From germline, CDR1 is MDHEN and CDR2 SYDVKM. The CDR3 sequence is CASRQGSDTQYF. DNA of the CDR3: TGTGCCAGCAGACAGGGCTCAGATACGCAGTATTTT.

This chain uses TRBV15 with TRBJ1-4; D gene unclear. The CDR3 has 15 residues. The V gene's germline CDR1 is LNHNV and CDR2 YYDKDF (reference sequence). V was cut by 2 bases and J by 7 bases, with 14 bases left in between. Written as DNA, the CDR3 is TGTGCCACCAGCAGAAAGCAAGAAATGAGTGAAAAACTGTTTTTT. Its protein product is CATSRKQEMSEKLFF.

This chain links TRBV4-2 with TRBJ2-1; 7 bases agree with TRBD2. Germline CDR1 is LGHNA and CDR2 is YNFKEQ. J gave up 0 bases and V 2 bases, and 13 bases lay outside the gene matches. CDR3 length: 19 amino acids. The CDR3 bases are TGTGCCAGCAGCCAAAGGGTGGGAGGGGCCTTGAGCTCCTACAATGAGCAGTTCTTC. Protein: CASSQRVGGALSSYNEQFF.

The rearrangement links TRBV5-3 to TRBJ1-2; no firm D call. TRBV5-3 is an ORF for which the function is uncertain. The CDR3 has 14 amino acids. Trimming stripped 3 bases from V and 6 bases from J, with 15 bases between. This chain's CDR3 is CARSSIDNGNGYTF. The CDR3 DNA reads TGTGCCAGAAGCTCCATCGATAATGGCAATGGCTACACCTTC.

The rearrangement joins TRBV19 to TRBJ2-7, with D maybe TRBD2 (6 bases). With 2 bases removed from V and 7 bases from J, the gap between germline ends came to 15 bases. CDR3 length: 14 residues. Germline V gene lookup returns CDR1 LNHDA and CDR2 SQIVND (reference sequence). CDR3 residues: CASSINRLDREQYF. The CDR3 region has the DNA TGTGCCAGTAGTATAAACCGACTAGATCGGGAGCAGTACTTC.

This CDR3 is CASSPTSGSVNEQFF. CDR3 nucleotides: TGTGCCAGCAGCCCAACTAGCGGGAGTGTCAATGAGCAGTTCTTC. The chain joins TRBV7-2 to TRBJ2-1, with 11 bases lining up with TRBD2. This CDR3 has 15 amino acids. Losses at the gene ends were 5 bases for V and 6 bases for J; bases not matched to a gene: 6. Looked up from germline, CDR1 is SGHTA and CDR2 is FQGNSA.

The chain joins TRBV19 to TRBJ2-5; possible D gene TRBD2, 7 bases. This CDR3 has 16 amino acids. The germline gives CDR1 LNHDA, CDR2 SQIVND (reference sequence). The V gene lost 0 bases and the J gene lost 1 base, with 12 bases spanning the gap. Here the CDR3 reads CASSIDGEGVQETQYF. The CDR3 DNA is TGTGCCAGTAGTATAGATGGGGAGGGGGTCCAAGAGACCCAGTACTTC.

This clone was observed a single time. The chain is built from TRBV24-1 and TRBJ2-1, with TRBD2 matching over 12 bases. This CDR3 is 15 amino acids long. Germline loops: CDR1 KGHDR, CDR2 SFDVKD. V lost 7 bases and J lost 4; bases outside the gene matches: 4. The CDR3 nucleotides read TGTGCCACCAGCCGGACTAGCGGGGATTACAATGAGCAGTTCTTC. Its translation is CATSRTSGDYNEQFF.

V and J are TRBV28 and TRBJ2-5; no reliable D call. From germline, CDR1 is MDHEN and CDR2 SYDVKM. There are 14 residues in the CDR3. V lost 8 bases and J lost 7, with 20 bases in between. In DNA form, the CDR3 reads TGTGCCAGCCGTGACGGGTGGCTAAAAGGGACCCAGTACTTC. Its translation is CASRDGWLKGTQYF.

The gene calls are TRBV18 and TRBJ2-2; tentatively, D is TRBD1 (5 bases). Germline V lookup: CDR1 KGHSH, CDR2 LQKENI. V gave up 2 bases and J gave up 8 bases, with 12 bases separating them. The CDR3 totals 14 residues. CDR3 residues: CASSPLTASGELFF. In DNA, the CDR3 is TGTGCCAGCTCACCATTGACAGCCTCTGGGGAGCTGTTTTTT.

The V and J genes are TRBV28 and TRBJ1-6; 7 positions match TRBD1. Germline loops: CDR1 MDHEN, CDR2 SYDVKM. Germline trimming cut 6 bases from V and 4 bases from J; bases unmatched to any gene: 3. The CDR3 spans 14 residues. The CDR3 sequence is CASRGQLYNSPLHF. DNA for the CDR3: TGTGCCAGCAGGGGACAGCTATATAATTCACCCCTCCACTTT. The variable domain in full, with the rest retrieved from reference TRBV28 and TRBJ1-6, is DVKVTQSSRYLVKRTGEKVFLECVQDMDHENMFWYRQDPGLGLRLIYFSYDVKMKEKGDIPEGYSVSREKKERFSLILESASTNQTSMYLCASRGQLYNSPLHFGNGTRLTVT.

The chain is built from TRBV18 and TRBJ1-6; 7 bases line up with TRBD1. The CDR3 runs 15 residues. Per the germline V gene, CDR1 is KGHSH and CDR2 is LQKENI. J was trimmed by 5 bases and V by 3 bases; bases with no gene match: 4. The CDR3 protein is CASSPEQGNNSPLHF. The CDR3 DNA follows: TGTGCCAGCTCACCCGAACAGGGGAATAATTCACCCCTCCACTTT.

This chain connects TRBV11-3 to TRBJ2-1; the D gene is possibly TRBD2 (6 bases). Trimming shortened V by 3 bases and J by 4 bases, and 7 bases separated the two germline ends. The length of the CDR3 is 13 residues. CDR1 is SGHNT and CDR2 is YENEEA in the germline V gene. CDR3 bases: TGTGCCAGCAGCTTCGGGACTTACAATGAGCAGTTCTTC. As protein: CASSFGTYNEQFF.

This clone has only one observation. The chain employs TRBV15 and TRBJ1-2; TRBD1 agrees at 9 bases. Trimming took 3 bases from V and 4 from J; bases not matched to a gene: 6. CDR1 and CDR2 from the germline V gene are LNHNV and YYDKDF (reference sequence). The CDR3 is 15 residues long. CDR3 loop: CATSSGQGRGYGYTF. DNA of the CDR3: TGTGCCACCAGCAGTGGACAGGGGAGGGGCTATGGCTACACCTTC.